This TCR beta chain was identified during a study of blood T cell repertoires in COVID-19. Overall study context: Sites in the United States, Italy and Spain provided acute and convalescent COVID-19 samples. PBMCs, B-cell-depleted T cells, or T cells provided the cDNA or gDNA that made up the material.

Assay: immunoSEQ multiplex PCR; the TCRdb copy retains only in-frame clones and omits some. The sample has 95,000 to 150,000 clones, roughly 89% seen once; the top ten hold around 4.7%. This clone was seen just once. Sequences were obtained from peripheral blood. This sequence originates from a man aged 35-49 years with acute or convalescent COVID-19.

CDR3 bases: TGCGCCAGCAGCCCTAGCGGGAGCTCCTACAATGAGCAGTTCTTC. Protein: CASSPSGSSYNEQFF. V usage is TRBV5-1 and J usage is TRBJ2-1; TRBD2 matches 10 bases. CDR1 is SGHRS, CDR2 YFSETQ, per germline. Trimming cost V 4 bases and J 0 bases; bases outside gene matches: 1. The CDR3 sequence is 15 residues long.